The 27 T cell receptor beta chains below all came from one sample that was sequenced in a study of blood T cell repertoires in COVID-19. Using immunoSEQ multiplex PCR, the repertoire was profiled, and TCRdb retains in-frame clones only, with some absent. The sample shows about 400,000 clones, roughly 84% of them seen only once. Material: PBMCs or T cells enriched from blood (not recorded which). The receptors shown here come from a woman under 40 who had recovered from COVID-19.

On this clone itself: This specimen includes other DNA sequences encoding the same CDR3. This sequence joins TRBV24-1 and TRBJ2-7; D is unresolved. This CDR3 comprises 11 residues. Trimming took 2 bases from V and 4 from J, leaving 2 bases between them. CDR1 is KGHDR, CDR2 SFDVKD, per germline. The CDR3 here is CATSDSYEQYF. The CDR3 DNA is TGTGCCACCAGTGATTCTTACGAGCAGTACTTC.

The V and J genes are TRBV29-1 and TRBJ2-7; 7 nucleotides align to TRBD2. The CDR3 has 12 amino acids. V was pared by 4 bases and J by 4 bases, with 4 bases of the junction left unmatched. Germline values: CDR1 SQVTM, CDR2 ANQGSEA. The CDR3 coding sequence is TGCAGCGTTGTCTTCGGGGGGTACGAGCAGTACTTC. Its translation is CSVVFGGYEQYF.

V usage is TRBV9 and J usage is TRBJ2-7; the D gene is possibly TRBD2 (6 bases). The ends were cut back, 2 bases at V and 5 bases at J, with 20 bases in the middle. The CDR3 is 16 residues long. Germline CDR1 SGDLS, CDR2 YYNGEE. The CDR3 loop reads CASSVHVRDLPHEQYF. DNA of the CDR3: TGTGCCAGCAGCGTCCATGTCCGGGACTTACCTCACGAGCAGTACTTC.

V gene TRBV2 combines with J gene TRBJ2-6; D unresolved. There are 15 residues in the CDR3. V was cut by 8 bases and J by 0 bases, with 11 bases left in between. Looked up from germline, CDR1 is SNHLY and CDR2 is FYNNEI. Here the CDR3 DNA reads TGTGCCAGCCAAGAGTTGAGCTCTGGGGCCAACGTCCTGACTTTC. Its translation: CASQELSSGANVLTF. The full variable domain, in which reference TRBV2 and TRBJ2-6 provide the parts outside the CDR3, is EPEVTQTPSHQVTQMGQEVILRCVPISNHLYFYWYRQILGQKVEFLVSFYNNEISEKSEIFDDQFSVERPDGSNFTLKIRSTKLEDSAMYFCASQELSSGANVLTFGAGSRLTVL.

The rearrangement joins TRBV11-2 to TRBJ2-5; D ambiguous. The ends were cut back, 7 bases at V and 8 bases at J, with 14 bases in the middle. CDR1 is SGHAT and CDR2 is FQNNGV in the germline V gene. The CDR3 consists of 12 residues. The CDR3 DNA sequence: TGTGCCAGCAACCCATCATCCGGTACCCAGTACTTC. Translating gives CASNPSSGTQYF.

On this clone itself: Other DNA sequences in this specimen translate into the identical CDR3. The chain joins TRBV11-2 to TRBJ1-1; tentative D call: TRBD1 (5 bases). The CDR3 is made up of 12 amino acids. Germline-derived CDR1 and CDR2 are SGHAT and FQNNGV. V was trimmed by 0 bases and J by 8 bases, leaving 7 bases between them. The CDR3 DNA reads TGTGCCAGCAGCTTAGACAGGGTCGAAGCTTTCTTT. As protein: CASSLDRVEAFF.

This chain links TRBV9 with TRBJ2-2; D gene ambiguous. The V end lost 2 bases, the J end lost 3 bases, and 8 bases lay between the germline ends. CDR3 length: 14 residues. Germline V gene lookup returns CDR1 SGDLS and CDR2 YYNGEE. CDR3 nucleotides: TGTGCCAGCAGCGTGAGGTTGGACACCGGGGAGCTGTTTTTT. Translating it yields CASSVRLDTGELFF.

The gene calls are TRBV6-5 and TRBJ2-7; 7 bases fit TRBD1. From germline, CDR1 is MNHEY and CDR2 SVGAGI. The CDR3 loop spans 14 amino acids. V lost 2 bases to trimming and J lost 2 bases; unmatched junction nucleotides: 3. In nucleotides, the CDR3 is TGTGCCAGCAGTTACCCCGGGACAGCCTACGAGCAGTACTTC. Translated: CASSYPGTAYEQYF.

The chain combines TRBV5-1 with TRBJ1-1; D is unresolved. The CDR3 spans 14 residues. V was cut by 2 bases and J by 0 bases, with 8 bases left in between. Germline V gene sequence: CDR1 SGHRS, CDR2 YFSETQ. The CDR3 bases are TGCGCCAGCAGCTTTCAGGTCATGAACACTGAAGCTTTCTTT. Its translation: CASSFQVMNTEAFF.

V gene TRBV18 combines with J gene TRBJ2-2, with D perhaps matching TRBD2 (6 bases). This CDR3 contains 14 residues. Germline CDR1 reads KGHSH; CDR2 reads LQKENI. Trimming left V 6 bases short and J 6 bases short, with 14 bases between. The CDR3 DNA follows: TGTGCCAGCTCTCCTCCAGCGGGCGCCGGGGAGCTGTTTTTT. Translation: CASSPPAGAGELFF.

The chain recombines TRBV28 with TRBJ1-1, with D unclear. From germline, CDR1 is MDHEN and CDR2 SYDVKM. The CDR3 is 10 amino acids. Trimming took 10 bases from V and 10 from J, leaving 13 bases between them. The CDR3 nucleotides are TGTGCCATCAGGAGGGAGGCAGCTTTCTTT. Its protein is CAIRREAAFF.

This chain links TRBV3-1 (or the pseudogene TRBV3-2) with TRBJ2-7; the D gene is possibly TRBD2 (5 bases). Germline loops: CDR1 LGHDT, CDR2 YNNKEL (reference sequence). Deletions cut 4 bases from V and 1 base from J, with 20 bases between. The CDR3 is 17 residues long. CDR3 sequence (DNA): TGTGCCAGCAGCCTAGGGCCACTAGGGCGGTCTTCCTACGAGCAGTACTTC. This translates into CASSLGPLGRSSYEQYF.

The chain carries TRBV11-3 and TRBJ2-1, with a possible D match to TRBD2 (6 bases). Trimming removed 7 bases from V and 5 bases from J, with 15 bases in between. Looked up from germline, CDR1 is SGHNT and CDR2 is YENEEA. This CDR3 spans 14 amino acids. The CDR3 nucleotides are TGTGCCAGCAACACCAACCCGGGGGACAATGAGCAGTTCTTC. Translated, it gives CASNTNPGDNEQFF.

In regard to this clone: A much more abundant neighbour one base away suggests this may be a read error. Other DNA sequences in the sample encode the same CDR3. Here the CDR3 reads CASRGQSNQPQHF. CDR3 nucleotides: TGTGCCAGCAGGGGACAGAGTAATCAGCCCCAGCATTTT. The chain couples TRBV2 to TRBJ1-5; 7 nucleotides agree with TRBD1. This CDR3 contains 13 residues. The J segment lost 4 bases and the V segment lost 6 bases, leaving 3 bases of the junction unmatched. Germline V gene lookup returns CDR1 SNHLY and CDR2 FYNNEI.

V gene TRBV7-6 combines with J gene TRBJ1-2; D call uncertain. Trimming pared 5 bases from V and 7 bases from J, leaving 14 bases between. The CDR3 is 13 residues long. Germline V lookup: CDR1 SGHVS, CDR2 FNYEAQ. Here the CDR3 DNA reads TGTGCCAGCAGCCTTGACACGGCCACTGGCTACACCTTC. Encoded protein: CASSLDTATGYTF.

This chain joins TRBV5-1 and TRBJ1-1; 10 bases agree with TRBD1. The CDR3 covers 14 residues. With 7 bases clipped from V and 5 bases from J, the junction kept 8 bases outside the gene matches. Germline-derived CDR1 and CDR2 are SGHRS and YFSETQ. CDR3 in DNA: TGCGCCAGCGCAAACGGACAGGGGGTGACTGAAGCTTTCTTT. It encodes CASANGQGVTEAFF. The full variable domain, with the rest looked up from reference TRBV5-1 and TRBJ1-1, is KAGVTQTPRYLIKTRGQQVTLSCSPISGHRSVSWYQQTPGQGLQFLFEYFSETQRNKGNFPGRFSGRQFSNSRSEMNVSTLELGDSALYLCASANGQGVTEAFFGQGTRLTVV.

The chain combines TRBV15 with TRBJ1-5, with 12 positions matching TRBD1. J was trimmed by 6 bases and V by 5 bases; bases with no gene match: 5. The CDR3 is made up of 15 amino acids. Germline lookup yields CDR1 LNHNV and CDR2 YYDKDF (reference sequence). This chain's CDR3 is CATSAGTGGGQPQHF. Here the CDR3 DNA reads TGTGCCACCAGCGCGGGGACAGGGGGCGGTCAGCCCCAGCATTTT.

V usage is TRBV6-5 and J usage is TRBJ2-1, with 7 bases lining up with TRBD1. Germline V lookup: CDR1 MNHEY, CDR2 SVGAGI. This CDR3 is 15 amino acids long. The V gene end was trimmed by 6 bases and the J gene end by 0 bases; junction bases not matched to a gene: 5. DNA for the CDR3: TGTGCCAGCAGCCAGGGGGATAACTCCTACAATGAGCAGTTCTTC. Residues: CASSQGDNSYNEQFF.

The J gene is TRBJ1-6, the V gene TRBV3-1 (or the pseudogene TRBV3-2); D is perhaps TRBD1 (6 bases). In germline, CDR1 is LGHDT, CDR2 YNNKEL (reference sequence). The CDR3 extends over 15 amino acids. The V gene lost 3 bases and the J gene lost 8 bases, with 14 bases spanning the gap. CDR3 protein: CASSQTQGKDSPLHF. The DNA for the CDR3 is TGTGCCAGCAGCCAGACACAGGGTAAAGATTCACCCCTCCACTTT.

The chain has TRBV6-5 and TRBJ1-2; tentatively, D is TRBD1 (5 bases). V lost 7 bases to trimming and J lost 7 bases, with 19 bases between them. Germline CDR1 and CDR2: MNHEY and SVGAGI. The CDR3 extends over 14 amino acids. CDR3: CASTKTDQGIGYTF. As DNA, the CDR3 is TGTGCCAGCACTAAAACGGATCAGGGAATTGGCTACACCTTC.

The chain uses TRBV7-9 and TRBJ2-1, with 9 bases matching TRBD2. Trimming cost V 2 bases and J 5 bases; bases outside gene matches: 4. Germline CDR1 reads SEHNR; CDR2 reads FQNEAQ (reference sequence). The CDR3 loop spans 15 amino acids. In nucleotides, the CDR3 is TGTGCCAGCAGCTTAAAGGTAGCGGGAGACAATGAGCAGTTCTTC. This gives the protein CASSLKVAGDNEQFF.

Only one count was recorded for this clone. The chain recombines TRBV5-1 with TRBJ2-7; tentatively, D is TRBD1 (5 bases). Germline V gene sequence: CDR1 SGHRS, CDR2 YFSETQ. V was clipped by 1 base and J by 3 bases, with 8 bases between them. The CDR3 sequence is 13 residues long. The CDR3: CASSLRGNYEQYF. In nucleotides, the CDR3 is TGCGCCAGCAGCTTGAGGGGAAACTACGAGCAGTACTTC.

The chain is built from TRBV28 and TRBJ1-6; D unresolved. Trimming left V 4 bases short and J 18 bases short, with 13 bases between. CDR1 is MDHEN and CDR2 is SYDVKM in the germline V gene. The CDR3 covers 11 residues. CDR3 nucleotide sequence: TGTGCCAGCAGTTACGTCGGGATCTCCCACTTT. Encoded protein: CASSYVGISHF. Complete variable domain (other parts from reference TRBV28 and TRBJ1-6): DVKVTQSSRYLVKRTGEKVFLECVQDMDHENMFWYRQDPGLGLRLIYFSYDVKMKEKGDIPEGYSVSREKKERFSLILESASTNQTSMYLCASSYVGISHFGNGTRLTVT.

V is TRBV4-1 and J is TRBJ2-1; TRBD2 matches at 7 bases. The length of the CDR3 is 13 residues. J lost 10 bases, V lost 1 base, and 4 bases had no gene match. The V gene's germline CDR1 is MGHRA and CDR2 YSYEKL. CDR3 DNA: TGCGCCAGCAGCCAAGCGGGAGGCCGGGAGCAGTTCTTC. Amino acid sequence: CASSQAGGREQFF.

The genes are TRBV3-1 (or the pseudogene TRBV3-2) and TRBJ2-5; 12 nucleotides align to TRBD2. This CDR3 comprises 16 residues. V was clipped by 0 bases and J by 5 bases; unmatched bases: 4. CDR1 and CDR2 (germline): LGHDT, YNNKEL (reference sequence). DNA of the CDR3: TGTGCCAGCAGCCAAGACGGGACTAGCGGGTGGGAGACCCAGTACTTC. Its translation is CASSQDGTSGWETQYF.

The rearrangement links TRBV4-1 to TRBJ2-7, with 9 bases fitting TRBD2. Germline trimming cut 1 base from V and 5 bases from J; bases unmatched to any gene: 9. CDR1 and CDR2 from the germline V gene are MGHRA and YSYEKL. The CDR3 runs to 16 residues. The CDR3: CASSQVLASGIHEQYF. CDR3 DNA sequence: TGCGCCAGCAGCCAAGTACTGGCTAGCGGGATCCACGAGCAGTACTTC.

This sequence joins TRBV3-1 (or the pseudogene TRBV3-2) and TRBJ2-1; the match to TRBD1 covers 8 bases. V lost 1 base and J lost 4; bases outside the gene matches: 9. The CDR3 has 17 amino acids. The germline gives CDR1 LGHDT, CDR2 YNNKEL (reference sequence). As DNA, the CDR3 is TGTGCCAGCAGCCAAGGCTCCGGGACAGGTCATTACAATGAGCAGTTCTTC. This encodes CASSQGSGTGHYNEQFF.